This T cell receptor (beta chain) was identified in a study of T cell responses to AZD1222 COVID-19 vaccine. Study conclusions and caveats: The CD4 TCRs associated with vaccination extended across spike and predominated at 160-218 and 743-854. The study reported that nearly half of spike-specific TCRs target unmutated variant regions. Clonal diversity was possibly underestimated; the donors were predominantly white British and more often female. None of the repertoires were sampled until the peak T cell response had passed.

Produced via immunoSEQ multiplex PCR; TCRdb's table is partial and in-frame only. The data contain 100,000 to 130,000 clones, around 89% of them singletons. The V gene end was trimmed by 5 bases and the J gene end by 8 bases; junction bases not matched to a gene: 24. The germline V gene encodes CDR1 MDHEN and CDR2 SYDVKM. The CDR3 has 20 residues. Note on this clone: Antigen unknown.

The sequence derives from an adult in good health. The material sequenced was peripheral blood, taken on day 0 of AZD1222 vaccination. This chain uses TRBV28 with TRBJ1-1, with 12 bases fitting TRBD1. The CDR3 region is CASSTSRDRGREGPLAEAFF. CDR3 DNA sequence: TGTGCCAGCAGTACGAGCCGGGACAGGGGGCGCGAGGGTCCCTTAGCGGAAGCTTTCTTT.